This T cell receptor beta chain appears in the sequencing data of a study of cytomegalovirus exposure and HLA in healthy donors. In the study overall: Within an early data release were tens of millions of unique TCRs drawn from HLA-typed donors.

General observations from the study: A few chains tied to CMV proved CMV antigen-specific in vitro.

As concerns this clone: Its target is unknown.

A multiplex PCR was run with 60 Vbeta primers and 13 Jbeta primers. Using immunoSEQ multiplex PCR, the repertoire was profiled, and TCRdb retains in-frame clones only, with some absent. The data show approximately 190,000 clones, roughly 80% seen once. The origin of this receptor is a woman younger than 35 in good health and CMV-seronegative. The sequencing input was PBMCs.

Here the CDR3 DNA reads TGTGCCAGCAGTTACGGAGCGGGGTTGTACAATGAGCAGTTCTTC. Translated: CASSYGAGLYNEQFF. This rearrangement joins TRBV6-5 to TRBJ2-1, with 7 bases identical to TRBD2. This CDR3 is built from 15 residues. The V segment lost 2 bases and the J segment 4 bases; nucleotides outside the gene matches: 5. The germline gives CDR1 MNHEY, CDR2 SVGAGI.